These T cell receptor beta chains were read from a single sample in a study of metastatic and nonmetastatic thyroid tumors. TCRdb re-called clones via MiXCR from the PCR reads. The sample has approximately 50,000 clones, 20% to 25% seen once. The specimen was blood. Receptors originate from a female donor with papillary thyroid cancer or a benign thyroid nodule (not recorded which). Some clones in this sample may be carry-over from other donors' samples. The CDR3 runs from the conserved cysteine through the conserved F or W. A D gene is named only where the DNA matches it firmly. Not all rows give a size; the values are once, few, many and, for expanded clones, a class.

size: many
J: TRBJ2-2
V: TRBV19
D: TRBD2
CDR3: CASSWGLAGNTGELFF
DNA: TGTGCCAGTAGTTGGGGACTAGCGGGAAACACCGGGGAGCTGTTTTTT

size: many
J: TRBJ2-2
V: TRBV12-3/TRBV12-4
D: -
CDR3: CASTFSGTGELFF
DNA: TGTGCCAGCACCTTTAGCGGCACCGGGGAGCTGTTTTTT

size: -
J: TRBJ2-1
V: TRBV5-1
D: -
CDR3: CASSLDLTVPNEQFF
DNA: TGCGCCAGCAGCTTGGACTTGACAGTGCCCAATGAGCAGTTCTTC

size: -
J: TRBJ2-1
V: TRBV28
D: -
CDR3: CASSPPPGAVEGYDQFF
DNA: TGTGCCAGCAGCCCCCCTCCAGGGGCGGTAGAAGGTTATGATCAGTTCTTC

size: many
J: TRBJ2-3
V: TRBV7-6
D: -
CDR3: CASSGARGDTQYF
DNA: TGTGCCAGCAGCGGGGCCAGGGGAGATACGCAGTATTTT

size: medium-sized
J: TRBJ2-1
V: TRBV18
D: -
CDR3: CASSPQGGSYNEQFF
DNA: TGTGCCAGCTCACCACAGGGGGGGTCCTACAATGAGCAGTTCTTC

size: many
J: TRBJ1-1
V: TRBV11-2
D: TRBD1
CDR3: CASSQLQGGTEAFF
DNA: TGTGCCAGCAGCCAGCTACAGGGGGGCACTGAAGCTTTCTTT

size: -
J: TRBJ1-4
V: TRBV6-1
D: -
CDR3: CASRGGESSDKLFF
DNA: TGTGCCAGCCGTGGAGGGGAATCGAGTGATAAACTGTTTTTT

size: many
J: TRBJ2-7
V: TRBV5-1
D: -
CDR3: CASSLGTGGDYEQYF
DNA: TGCGCCAGCAGCTTGGGAACAGGGGGGGACTACGAGCAGTACTTC

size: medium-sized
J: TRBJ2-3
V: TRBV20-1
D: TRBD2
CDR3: CSAEGLAGEASTDTQYF
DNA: TGCAGTGCTGAGGGACTAGCGGGGGAAGCTAGCACAGATACGCAGTATTTT